The 26 T cell receptor beta chains below come from one sample, sequenced in a study of T cell responses to AZD1222 COVID-19 vaccine. TCRdb keeps only in-frame clones here, not all; method: immunoSEQ multiplex PCR. Among under 100,000 clones listed, around 85% were seen once. The sample in question was peripheral blood, obtained on day 0 of AZD1222 vaccination. The receptors stem from an adult in good health.

This chain connects TRBV13 to TRBJ1-4, with D maybe TRBD1 (6 bases). V lost 5 bases to trimming and J lost 8 bases, with 18 bases between them. CDR1 PRHDT and CDR2 FYEKMQ come from the germline V gene (reference sequence). The CDR3 runs 15 residues. The chain's CDR3 is CASSGGLSWREKLFF. In DNA form, the CDR3 reads TGTGCCAGCAGCGGGGGGCTATCCTGGCGGGAAAAACTGTTTTTT.

The chain carries TRBV7-3 and TRBJ2-1; 8 nucleotides align to TRBD1. J gave up 6 bases and V 2 bases, and 6 bases lay outside the gene matches. This CDR3 comprises 15 residues. Germline CDR1 SGHTA, CDR2 FQGTGA. CDR3 amino acids: CASSLGTGGFNEQFF. The CDR3 nucleotides are TGTGCCAGCAGCTTAGGGACAGGAGGGTTCAATGAGCAGTTCTTC. The variable domain in full, completed from reference TRBV7-3 and TRBJ2-1, reads GAGVSQTPSNKVTEKGKYVELRCDPISGHTALYWYRQSLGQGPEFLIYFQGTGAADDSGLPNDRFFAVRPEGSVSTLKIQRTERGDSAVYLCASSLGTGGFNEQFFGPGTRLTVL.

The CDR3 DNA is TGTGCCAGCAGCCACGGTCCAGAGACCCAGTACTTC. Protein product: CASSHGPETQYF. The chain uses TRBV12-3 or TRBV12-4 and TRBJ2-5; D call uncertain. V lost 6 bases to trimming and J lost 4 bases, with 9 bases between them. This CDR3 is 12 amino acids long.

The chain uses TRBV7-9 and TRBJ1-4; 11 bases map to TRBD1. CDR3 size: 14 residues. Trimming took 5 bases from V and 8 from J; bases not matched to a gene: 4. Germline V gene sequence: CDR1 SEHNR, CDR2 FQNEAQ (reference sequence). The CDR3 bases are TGTGCCAGCAGCCCAAGGACAGGGGGCGAAAAACTGTTTTTT. The encoded protein is CASSPRTGGEKLFF. The complete variable domain, with remaining parts taken from reference TRBV7-9 and TRBJ1-4, reads DTGVSQNPRHKITKRGQNVTFRCDPISEHNRLYWYRQTLGQGPEFLTYFQNEAQLEKSRLLSDRFSAERPKGSFSTLEIQRTEQGDSAMYLCASSPRTGGEKLFFGSGTQLSVL.

The rearrangement links TRBV18 to TRBJ2-1, with D possibly being TRBD1 (6 bases). The V and J ends lost 4 bases and 6 bases respectively, with 13 bases between them. This CDR3 comprises 14 residues. Germline V CDR1 and CDR2: KGHSH, LQKENI. The CDR3 coding sequence is TGTGCCAGCTCACTTAACAGGGACCTCAATGAGCAGTTCTTC. Translation: CASSLNRDLNEQFF.

This chain connects TRBV18 to TRBJ2-1; a possible D gene is TRBD1 (5 bases). Germline V lookup: CDR1 KGHSH, CDR2 LQKENI. V was trimmed by 3 bases and J by 2 bases, leaving 17 bases between them. The CDR3 is 17 residues long. CDR3 in DNA: TGTGCCAGCTCACCTGATATCCTGTCAGGGCCCTACAATGAGCAGTTCTTC. It is translated as CASSPDILSGPYNEQFF.

J is TRBJ2-7 and V is TRBV4-3; D is ambiguous. In germline, CDR1 is LGHNA, CDR2 YSLEER. This CDR3 has 14 amino acids. Trimming left V 0 bases short and J 3 bases short, with 9 bases between. This chain's CDR3 is CASSQDVGLYEQYF. The CDR3 bases are TGCGCCAGCAGCCAAGATGTAGGTCTCTACGAGCAGTACTTC.

This clone was picked up a small number of times. This CDR3 reads CAISEREASYNEQFF. For the CDR3, the DNA is TGTGCCATCAGTGAAAGGGAGGCCTCCTACAATGAGCAGTTCTTC. The chain combines TRBV10-3 with TRBJ2-1, with a possible D match to TRBD2 (6 bases). Germline V CDR1 and CDR2: ENHRY, SYGVKD. This CDR3 has 15 residues. The germline V and J ends were trimmed by 3 bases and 0 bases, with 9 bases remaining between them.

A single count supports this clone. The V gene is TRBV6-2 or TRBV6-3, the J gene TRBJ2-1; D is perhaps TRBD1 (8 bases). Germline V CDR1 and CDR2: MNHEY, SVGEGT. V dropped 5 bases and J dropped 4 bases, with 21 bases sitting between them. The CDR3 is made up of 17 amino acids. CDR3 sequence reads: CASSTANRGGDYNEQFF. The CDR3 bases are TGTGCCAGCAGTACCGCTAACAGGGGGGGAGATTACAATGAGCAGTTCTTC.

The chain employs TRBV2 and TRBJ1-2; D is undetermined. The germline V gene encodes CDR1 SNHLY and CDR2 FYNNEI. Trimming took 3 bases from V and 5 from J, leaving 10 bases between them. This CDR3 is 13 amino acids long. CDR3 in DNA: TGTGCCAGCAGTGAGGCCCGGGAGTATGGCTACACCTTC. This gives the protein CASSEAREYGYTF.

The chain recombines TRBV10-3 with TRBJ2-5, with TRBD2 identical over 10 bases. The CDR3 is 15 residues long. V was pared by 6 bases and J by 4 bases, with 8 bases of the junction left unmatched. Germline V gene sequence: CDR1 ENHRY, CDR2 SYGVKD. The CDR3 spells CAIRIQREGLETQYF. In DNA, the CDR3 is TGTGCCATCAGAATCCAGCGGGAGGGCCTAGAGACCCAGTACTTC.

V usage is TRBV7-9 and J usage is TRBJ1-6, with 8 bases that match TRBD1. The J segment lost 7 bases and the V segment lost 5 bases, leaving 7 bases of the junction unmatched. The CDR3 loop spans 15 amino acids. Germline values: CDR1 SEHNR, CDR2 FQNEAQ (reference sequence). The CDR3 is CASSTGQGRNSPLHF. CDR3 bases: TGTGCCAGCAGCACCGGACAGGGACGAAATTCACCCCTCCACTTT.

The chain joins TRBV2 to TRBJ2-1, with D perhaps assigned TRBD1 or TRBD2 (5 bases each). Per the germline V gene, CDR1 is SNHLY and CDR2 is FYNNEI. The CDR3 contains 15 residues. V lost 6 bases and J lost 2, with 14 bases in between. The DNA of the CDR3 is TGTGCCAGCAGAGCTGGGGGTTCGCCCTACAATGAGCAGTTCTTC. Its translation: CASRAGGSPYNEQFF.

The V call is TRBV7-8, the J call TRBJ2-1, with 10 bases identical to TRBD2. V dropped 2 bases and J dropped 2; count of bases not matched to a gene: 6. There are 17 residues in the CDR3. Germline V gene lookup returns CDR1 SGHVS and CDR2 FQNEAQ. The CDR3 region is CASSLLSGRATYNEQFF. CDR3 coding DNA: TGTGCCAGCAGCTTATTGAGCGGGAGGGCGACCTACAATGAGCAGTTCTTC.

The J gene is TRBJ2-7, the V gene TRBV7-7; TRBD2 agrees at 8 bases. In germline, CDR1 is SSHAT, CDR2 FNYEAQ (reference sequence). The CDR3 has 14 residues. With 3 bases clipped from V and 3 bases from J, the junction kept 4 bases outside the gene matches. The CDR3 region is CASSLDSGGYEQYF. The CDR3 coding sequence is TGTGCCAGCAGCTTGGACAGCGGGGGCTACGAGCAGTACTTC.

The chain recombines TRBV6-2 or TRBV6-3 with TRBJ2-1; 11 nucleotides line up with TRBD2. The CDR3 loop spans 16 amino acids. Trimming at V came to 0 bases and at J to 4 bases, leaving 2 bases not matched to a gene. CDR1 is MNHEY, CDR2 SVGEGT, per germline. CDR3 nucleotides: TGTGCCAGCAGTTACTCTGGGACTAGCGGATACAATGAGCAGTTCTTC. Amino acids: CASSYSGTSGYNEQFF.

This clone was observed a single time. J is TRBJ2-7 and V is TRBV28, with D possibly called TRBD1 or TRBD2 (5 bases each). Germline V gene lookup returns CDR1 MDHEN and CDR2 SYDVKM. This CDR3 is 12 amino acids long. V was pared by 8 bases and J by 3 bases, with 11 bases between. The CDR3 DNA sequence: TGTGCCAGCCGGGACGGTTACTACGAGCAGTACTTC. Amino acid sequence: CASRDGYYEQYF.

The rearrangement links TRBV29-1 to TRBJ2-5, with no clear D. Trimming pared 5 bases from V and 1 base from J, leaving 11 bases between. Germline CDR1 is SQVTM and CDR2 is ANQGSEA. The CDR3 runs to 13 residues. The CDR3 protein is CSVRAVLQETQYF. The CDR3 coding sequence is TGCAGCGTTAGGGCGGTCCTCCAAGAGACCCAGTACTTC. The entire variable domain, with the rest obtained from reference TRBV29-1 and TRBJ2-5, is as follows: SAVISQKPSRDICQRGTSLTIQCQVDSQVTMMFWYRQQPGQSLTLIATANQGSEATYESGFVIDKFPISRPNLTFSTLTVSNMSPEDSSIYLCSVRAVLQETQYFGPGTRLLVL.

The J gene is TRBJ2-3, the V gene TRBV9; the match to TRBD1 covers 11 bases. V lost 4 bases to trimming and J lost 5 bases; unmatched junction nucleotides: 9. Per the germline V gene, CDR1 is SGDLS and CDR2 is YYNGEE. CDR3 size: 16 residues. The CDR3 here is CASSTRTGGAGDTQYF. The CDR3 coding sequence is TGTGCCAGCAGCACCCGGACAGGGGGCGCAGGAGATACGCAGTATTTT.

The chain has TRBV4-1 and TRBJ1-2; D may be TRBD1 (5 bases). The CDR3 totals 15 residues. Looked up from germline, CDR1 is MGHRA and CDR2 is YSYEKL. V lost 4 bases and J 0 bases, leaving 12 bases between the germline ends. CDR3 loop: CASSPQAGPNYGYTF. For the CDR3, the DNA is TGCGCCAGCAGCCCTCAAGCAGGGCCTAACTATGGCTACACCTTC.

This clone has a single count. This sequence joins TRBV11-3 and TRBJ2-3; no reliable D call. The CDR3 totals 14 residues. Germline CDR1 and CDR2: SGHNT and YENEEA. V shed 5 bases and J shed 3 bases, with 12 bases lying between them. The CDR3 loop reads CASSPIIRTDTQYF. CDR3 nucleotide sequence: TGTGCCAGCAGCCCTATTATAAGGACAGATACGCAGTATTTT. Combining the CDR3 with reference TRBV11-3 and TRBJ2-3 gives the whole variable domain EAGVVQSPRYKIIEKKQPVAFWCNPISGHNTLYWYLQNLGQGPELLIRYENEEAVDDSQLPKDRFSAERLKGVDSTLKIQPAELGDSAVYLCASSPIIRTDTQYFGPGTRLTVL.

This clone was seen more than once but under ten times. This rearrangement joins TRBV6-6 to TRBJ2-2; 14 bases are a match to TRBD2. The junction had 11 bases not matched to a gene; V was cut back by 8 bases and J by 6 bases. The germline V gene has CDR1 MNHNY and CDR2 SVGAGI (reference sequence). The CDR3 is 17 amino acids. The CDR3 here is CASRRLAGGPRPGELFF. The DNA of the CDR3 is TGTGCCAGCCGTCGACTAGCGGGAGGGCCAAGACCCGGGGAGCTGTTTTTT.

This chain connects TRBV27 to TRBJ2-7; 8 bases align to TRBD1. V shed 4 bases and J 2 bases; nucleotides not matched to a gene: 7. Germline V lookup: CDR1 MNHEY, CDR2 SMNVEV (reference sequence). The CDR3 runs to 15 residues. The CDR3 DNA reads as TGTGCCAGCAGTTGGGACGGGACAGGCGCCTACGAGCAGTACTTC. As protein: CASSWDGTGAYEQYF.

The V and J genes are TRBV20-1 and TRBJ2-7; no clear D gene. The V end lost 3 bases, the J end lost 10 bases, and 16 bases lay between the germline ends. In germline, CDR1 is DFQATT, CDR2 SNEGSKA (reference sequence). This CDR3 is built from 12 residues. The CDR3 bases are TGCAGTGCTAGTTTACGCGCGCGGAAACAGTACTTC. Its translation: CSASLRARKQYF.

The rearrangement uses TRBV7-9 and TRBJ1-1, with TRBD1 identical over 10 bases. Trimming removed 5 bases from V and 5 bases from J; junction bases left unmatched: 5. The CDR3 contains 14 residues. Germline CDR1 SEHNR, CDR2 FQNEAQ (reference sequence). The CDR3 DNA reads as TGTGCCAGCAGCGCCGGGACAGGGGTAACTGAAGCTTTCTTT. It is translated as CASSAGTGVTEAFF.

The V gene is TRBV5-1, the J gene TRBJ2-7, with D possibly matching TRBD2 (5 bases). This CDR3 is built from 15 residues. Trimming removed 5 bases at V and 2 bases at J, with 17 bases between. Per the germline V gene, CDR1 is SGHRS and CDR2 is YFSETQ. This CDR3 is CASRLEVASTYEQYF. CDR3 coding DNA: TGCGCCAGCAGACTGGAGGTGGCATCGACCTACGAGCAGTACTTC.